The 25 T cell receptor beta chains below were found in one sample sequenced in a study of T cell responses to AZD1222 COVID-19 vaccine. The assay was immunoSEQ multiplex PCR, and TCRdb's table has in-frame clones only and misses some. The data hold almost 95,000 clones, with about 85% observed a single time. Source: peripheral blood, taken 28 days after the second AZD1222 dose. These receptors originate from an adult who received the AZD1222 COVID-19 vaccine.

The V and J genes are TRBV5-1 and TRBJ1-1, with D uncertain. The length of the CDR3 is 14 residues. Germline V gene data show CDR1 as SGHRS and CDR2 as YFSETQ. Between the trimmed V and J ends, which lost 0 bases and 0 bases, there was a span of 6 bases. CDR3: CASSLEPMNTEAFF. The CDR3 DNA reads as TGCGCCAGCAGCTTGGAGCCCATGAACACTGAAGCTTTCTTT.

The J gene is TRBJ1-4, the V gene TRBV19; D is ambiguous. This CDR3 is built from 15 residues. Germline values: CDR1 LNHDA, CDR2 SQIVND (reference sequence). V lost 1 base and J 3 bases, leaving 9 bases between the germline ends. CDR3 residues: CASSIGGSANEKLFF. The CDR3 DNA sequence: TGTGCCAGTAGTATAGGAGGGAGCGCTAATGAAAAACTGTTTTTT.

The V gene is TRBV7-2, the J gene TRBJ2-1; TRBD2 is a possible D gene (6 bases). This CDR3 spans 13 amino acids. CDR1 and CDR2 (germline): SGHTA, FQGNSA. The V gene lost 6 bases and the J gene lost 3 bases, with 9 bases spanning the gap. CDR3 coding DNA: TGTGCCAGCAGGACCGGGAGCTACAATGAGCAGTTCTTC. It is translated as CASRTGSYNEQFF.

This clone was observed a handful of times. This sequence joins TRBV12-3 or TRBV12-4 and TRBJ1-4; no firm D call. The CDR3 has 13 residues. V was trimmed by 3 bases and J by 3 bases, leaving 5 bases between them. CDR3 amino acids: CASSFWANEKLFF. The CDR3 DNA reads TGTGCCAGCAGTTTCTGGGCTAATGAAAAACTGTTTTTT.

The chain uses TRBV7-9 and TRBJ2-2; D remains ambiguous. Between the trimmed V and J ends, which lost 0 bases and 7 bases, there was a span of 9 bases. The length of the CDR3 is 14 residues. The germline CDR1 and CDR2 sequences are SEHNR and FQNEAQ (reference sequence). The CDR3 is CASSLAPGSGELFF. CDR3 DNA sequence: TGTGCCAGCAGCTTAGCGCCGGGCAGCGGGGAGCTGTTTTTT.

The rearrangement uses TRBV19 and TRBJ1-2; 8 bases fit TRBD1. The CDR3 extends over 14 amino acids. Losses at the gene ends were 7 bases for V and 2 bases for J; bases not matched to a gene: 6. Germline lookup yields CDR1 LNHDA and CDR2 SQIVND (reference sequence). DNA of the CDR3: TGTGCCAGTACCCGGACAGGGCTAAACTATGGCTACACCTTC. This codes for CASTRTGLNYGYTF.

The chain links TRBV10-1 to TRBJ2-3, with D perhaps TRBD2 (5 bases). The germline V and J ends were trimmed by 6 bases and 3 bases, with 13 bases remaining between them. The CDR3 spans 14 residues. The germline V gene has CDR1 WNHNN and CDR2 SYGVQD (reference sequence). As DNA, the CDR3 is TGCGCCAGCAGCAAGAGCGGTCGTACAGATACGCAGTATTTT. This encodes CASSKSGRTDTQYF.

This rearrangement joins TRBV7-3 to TRBJ2-1; D might be TRBD2 (6 bases). The germline V and J ends were trimmed by 5 bases and 1 base, with 12 bases remaining between them. This CDR3 has 15 amino acids. CDR1 is SGHTA and CDR2 is FQGTGA in the germline V gene. CDR3 loop: CASSLGRGSYNEQFF. The CDR3 DNA reads TGTGCCAGCAGCCTGGGACGGGGGTCCTACAATGAGCAGTTCTTC.

The V gene is TRBV7-9, the J gene TRBJ2-1; D may be TRBD2 (6 bases). The CDR3 loop spans 15 amino acids. The V gene's germline CDR1 is SEHNR and CDR2 FQNEAQ (reference sequence). V was shortened by 5 bases and J by 4 bases, with 15 bases between the two germline ends. Here the CDR3 DNA reads TGTGCCAGCAGCCGTAAGACTGCGGGGTACAATGAGCAGTTCTTC. As protein: CASSRKTAGYNEQFF.

V is TRBV5-1 and J is TRBJ2-3, with 9 nucleotides matching TRBD2. V lost 3 bases and J lost 1; bases outside the gene matches: 9. Germline V gives CDR1 SGHRS, CDR2 YFSETQ. This CDR3 has 17 residues. The CDR3 DNA is TGCGCCAGCAGCTGGGGGGGACTAGCTATCCGCACAGATACGCAGTATTTT. Amino acid sequence: CASSWGGLAIRTDTQYF.

The J gene is TRBJ1-3, the V gene TRBV7-9; possibly TRBD1 for D (6 bases). This CDR3 has 17 residues. The germline gives CDR1 SEHNR, CDR2 FQNEAQ (reference sequence). V was trimmed by 5 bases and J by 0 bases, leaving 17 bases between them. CDR3 in DNA: TGTGCCAGCAGCCCACAACAGGGTGGAAGCTCTGGAAACACCATATATTTT. It translates to CASSPQQGGSSGNTIYF.

The rearrangement joins TRBV7-9 to TRBJ1-4; 9 bases fit TRBD1. The ends lost 2 bases at V and 3 bases at J; junction bases unmatched: 1. The germline CDR1 and CDR2 sequences are SEHNR and FQNEAQ (reference sequence). CDR3 size: 15 residues. The CDR3 is CASSLTGGPNEKLFF. The CDR3 DNA reads as TGTGCCAGCAGCTTAACAGGGGGCCCTAATGAAAAACTGTTTTTT.

The chain combines TRBV24-1 with TRBJ1-2; the D is unclear. Trimming removed 4 bases at V and 1 base at J, with 9 bases between. The V gene's germline CDR1 is KGHDR and CDR2 SFDVKD. CDR3 length: 14 amino acids. This CDR3 reads CATSDSEINYGYTF. CDR3 coding DNA: TGTGCCACCAGTGACTCGGAAATTAACTATGGCTACACCTTC.

This chain's CDR3 is CSVQGTDTQYF. The CDR3 DNA is TGCAGCGTGCAGGGCACAGATACGCAGTATTTT. The genes are TRBV29-1 and TRBJ2-3; no reliable D call. The V end was cut by 6 bases, the J end by 1 base, with 5 bases between. The CDR3 has 11 residues. The germline gives CDR1 SQVTM, CDR2 ANQGSEA.

This chain uses TRBV29-1 with TRBJ2-3; 7 bases align to TRBD2. This CDR3 has 14 amino acids. Germline CDR1 and CDR2: SQVTM and ANQGSEA. V lost 7 bases and J lost 2; bases outside the gene matches: 9. CDR3 in amino acids: CSGDSGTTTDTQYF. The CDR3 DNA sequence: TGCAGCGGCGATTCCGGGACTACCACAGATACGCAGTATTTT.

The CDR3 spells CASSFRDRLNYGYTF. Here the CDR3 DNA reads TGTGCCAGCAGCTTCAGGGACAGGCTTAACTATGGCTACACCTTC. This chain links TRBV7-9 with TRBJ1-2, with TRBD1 matching 8 bases. Germline V CDR1 and CDR2: SEHNR, FQNEAQ (reference sequence). Trimming removed 3 bases from V and 1 base from J; junction bases left unmatched: 4. The CDR3 covers 15 residues.

DNA for the CDR3: TGTGCCAGCAGCTTAAGGCCCACACAGGGGCCCGGGGCCAACGTCCTGACTTTC. Its protein is CASSLRPTQGPGANVLTF. This sequence joins TRBV7-3 and TRBJ2-6; 7 bases are a match to TRBD1. The CDR3 covers 18 residues. V dropped 1 base and J dropped 4; count of bases not matched to a gene: 10. Germline V gives CDR1 SGHTA, CDR2 FQGTGA.

This chain uses TRBV6-2 or TRBV6-3 with TRBJ1-1; 12 bases fit TRBD1. This CDR3 is built from 18 residues. Germline V CDR1 and CDR2: MNHEY, SVGEGT. Unmatched junction bases numbered 11, after V lost 5 bases and J lost 1 base. The CDR3 DNA sequence: TGTGCCAGCAGTGGACCCCGGGACAGGGGGCGGAGGAACACTGAAGCTTTCTTT. This encodes CASSGPRDRGRRNTEAFF.

The DNA for the CDR3 is TGTGCCAGCAGGCGTAGACAGGGGGGGAACACTGAAGCTTTCTTT. Translating it yields CASRRRQGGNTEAFF. The chain couples TRBV6-5 to TRBJ1-1; TRBD1 matches at 9 bases. CDR3 length equals 15 residues. Germline assignment: CDR1 MNHEY and CDR2 SVGAGI. Losses at the gene ends were 6 bases for V and 1 base for J; bases not matched to a gene: 6.

The chain combines TRBV21-1 with TRBJ2-1; TRBD2 is taken as the D call from the table, unchecked against the DNA. TRBV21-1 corresponds to a pseudogene. The CDR3 totals 19 residues. This CDR3 reads CASSKGAGLAALPYNEQFF. The CDR3 region has the DNA TGTGCCAGCAGCAAAGGAGCGGGACTAGCGGCCCTTCCCTACAATGAGCAGTTCTTC.

This sequence joins TRBV2 and TRBJ1-6; 8 bases fit TRBD1. The CDR3 is 14 residues long. V dropped 6 bases and J dropped 8; count of bases not matched to a gene: 6. Looked up from germline, CDR1 is SNHLY and CDR2 is FYNNEI. The CDR3 protein is CASSGQGSYSPLHF. CDR3 nucleotides: TGTGCCAGCAGCGGACAGGGCTCCTATTCACCCCTCCACTTT.

V gene TRBV28 combines with J gene TRBJ2-7, with 8 nucleotides matching TRBD2. Losses at the gene ends were 2 bases for V and 5 bases for J; bases not matched to a gene: 11. Looked up from germline, CDR1 is MDHEN and CDR2 is SYDVKM. This CDR3 is 16 amino acids long. The CDR3 nucleotides read TGTGCCAGCAGTTTAGTTTCAGCGGGGGTACTCCACGAGCAGTACTTC. Translating gives CASSLVSAGVLHEQYF.

The rearrangement joins TRBV29-1 to TRBJ1-1; 8 nucleotides line up with TRBD1. Trimming cost V 0 bases and J 5 bases; bases outside gene matches: 17. The CDR3 contains 18 residues. Germline V gene data show CDR1 as SQVTM and CDR2 as ANQGSEA. The CDR3 reads CSVEDLASFRTGSTEAFF. The CDR3 nucleotides are TGCAGCGTTGAAGATCTCGCATCTTTCCGGACAGGGTCAACTGAAGCTTTCTTT.

The chain is built from TRBV2 and TRBJ1-4; TRBD1 aligns across 12 bases. This CDR3 spans 15 amino acids. The V segment lost 7 bases and the J segment 8 bases; nucleotides outside the gene matches: 8. Germline CDR1 and CDR2: SNHLY and FYNNEI. CDR3 protein: CASTRDRGREEKLFF. The DNA for the CDR3 is TGTGCCAGCACCCGGGACAGGGGGCGTGAGGAAAAACTGTTTTTT.

This rearrangement joins TRBV27 to TRBJ2-6; D gene uncertain. The CDR3 covers 17 residues. V gave up 4 bases and J gave up 0 bases, with 13 bases separating them. Germline CDR1 reads MNHEY; CDR2 reads SMNVEV (reference sequence). In DNA form, the CDR3 reads TGTGCCAGCAGTTCCCGGGTCCTAAGCTCTGGGGCCAACGTCCTGACTTTC. It codes for CASSSRVLSSGANVLTF. Supplemented by reference TRBV27 and TRBJ2-6, the full variable domain reads EAQVTQNPRYLITVTGKKLTVTCSQNMNHEYMSWYRQDPGLGLRQIYYSMNVEVTDKGDVPEGYKVSRKEKRNFPLILESPSPNQTSLYFCASSSRVLSSGANVLTFGAGSRLTVL.